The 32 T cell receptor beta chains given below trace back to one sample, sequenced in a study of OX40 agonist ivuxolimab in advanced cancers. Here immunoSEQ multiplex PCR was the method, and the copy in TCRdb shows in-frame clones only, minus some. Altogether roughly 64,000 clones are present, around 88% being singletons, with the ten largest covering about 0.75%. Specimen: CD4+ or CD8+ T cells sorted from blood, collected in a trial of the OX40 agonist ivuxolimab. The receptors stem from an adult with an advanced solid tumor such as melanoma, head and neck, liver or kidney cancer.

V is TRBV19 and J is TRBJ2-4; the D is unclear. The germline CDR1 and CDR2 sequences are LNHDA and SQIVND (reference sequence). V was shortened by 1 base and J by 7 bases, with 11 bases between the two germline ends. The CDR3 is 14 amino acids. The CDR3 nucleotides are TGTGCCAGTAGTATAGGTACGCTGGGTAACATTCAGTACTTC. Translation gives CASSIGTLGNIQYF.

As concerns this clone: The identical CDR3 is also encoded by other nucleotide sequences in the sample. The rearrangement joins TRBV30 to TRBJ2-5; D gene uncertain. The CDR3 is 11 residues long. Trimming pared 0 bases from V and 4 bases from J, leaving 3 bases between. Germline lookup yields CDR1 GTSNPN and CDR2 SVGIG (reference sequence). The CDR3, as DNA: TGTGCCTGGAGTGTAGGAGAGACCCAGTACTTC. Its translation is CAWSVGETQYF.

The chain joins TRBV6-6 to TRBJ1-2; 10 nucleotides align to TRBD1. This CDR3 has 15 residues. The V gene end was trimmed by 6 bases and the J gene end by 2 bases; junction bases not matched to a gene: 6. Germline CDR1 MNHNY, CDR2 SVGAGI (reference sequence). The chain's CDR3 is CASRQTGGANYGYTF. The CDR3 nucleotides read TGTGCCAGCAGACAGACAGGGGGCGCGAACTATGGCTACACCTTC.

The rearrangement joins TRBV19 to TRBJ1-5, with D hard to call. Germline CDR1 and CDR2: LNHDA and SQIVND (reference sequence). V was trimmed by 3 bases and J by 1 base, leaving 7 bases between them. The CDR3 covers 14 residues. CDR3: CASSMGNSNQPQHF. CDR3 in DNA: TGTGCCAGTAGTATGGGGAACAGCAATCAGCCCCAGCATTTT.

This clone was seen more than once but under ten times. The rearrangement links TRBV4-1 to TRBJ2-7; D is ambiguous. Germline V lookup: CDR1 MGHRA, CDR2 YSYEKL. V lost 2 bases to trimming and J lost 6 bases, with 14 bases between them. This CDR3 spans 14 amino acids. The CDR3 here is CASSQKSRATEQYF. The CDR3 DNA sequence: TGCGCCAGCAGCCAAAAATCTAGGGCCACCGAGCAGTACTTC.

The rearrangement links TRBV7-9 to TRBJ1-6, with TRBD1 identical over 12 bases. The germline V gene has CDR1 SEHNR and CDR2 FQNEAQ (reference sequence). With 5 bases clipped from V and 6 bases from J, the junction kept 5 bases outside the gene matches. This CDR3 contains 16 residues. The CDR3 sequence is CASSPGTGGSNSPLHF. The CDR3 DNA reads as TGTGCCAGCAGCCCAGGGACAGGGGGCTCTAATTCACCCCTCCACTTT.

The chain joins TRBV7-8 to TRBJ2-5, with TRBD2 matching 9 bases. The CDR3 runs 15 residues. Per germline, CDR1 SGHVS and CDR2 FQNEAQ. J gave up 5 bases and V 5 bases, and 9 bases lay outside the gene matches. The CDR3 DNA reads TGTGCCAGCAGCAGCGGGACTAGCCCCGGTGAGACCCAGTACTTC. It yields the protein CASSSGTSPGETQYF.

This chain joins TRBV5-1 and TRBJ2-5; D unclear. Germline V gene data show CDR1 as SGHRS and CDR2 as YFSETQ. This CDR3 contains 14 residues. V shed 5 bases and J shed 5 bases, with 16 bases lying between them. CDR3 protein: CASRGSELGETQYF. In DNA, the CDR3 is TGCGCCAGCAGAGGGTCAGAGTTGGGGGAGACCCAGTACTTC.

The CDR3 here is CASSPRTSGETQYF. The CDR3 DNA sequence: TGTGCCAGCAGCCCCCGGACTAGCGGGGAGACCCAGTACTTC. The J gene is TRBJ2-5, the V gene TRBV11-2; 11 nucleotides agree with TRBD2. From germline, CDR1 is SGHAT and CDR2 FQNNGV. The CDR3 totals 14 residues. V lost 5 bases, J lost 5 bases, and 4 bases stayed unmatched. The complete variable domain, with remaining parts taken from reference TRBV11-2 and TRBJ2-5, reads EAGVAQSPRYKIIEKRQSVAFWCNPISGHATLYWYQQILGQGPKLLIQFQNNGVVDDSQLPKDRFSAERLKGVDSTLKIQPAKLEDSAVYLCASSPRTSGETQYFGPGTRLLVL.

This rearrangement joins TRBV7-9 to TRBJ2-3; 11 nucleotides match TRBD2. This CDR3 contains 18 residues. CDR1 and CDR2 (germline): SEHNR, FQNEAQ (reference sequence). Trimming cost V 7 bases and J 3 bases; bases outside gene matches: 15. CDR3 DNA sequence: TGTGCCAGCAAACTCCCAAGGAGATTAGCGGGGGGGACAGATACGCAGTATTTT. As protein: CASKLPRRLAGGTDTQYF.

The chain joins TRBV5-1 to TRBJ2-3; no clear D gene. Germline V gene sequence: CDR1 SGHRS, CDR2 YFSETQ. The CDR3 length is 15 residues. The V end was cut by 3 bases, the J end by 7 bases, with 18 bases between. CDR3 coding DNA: TGCGCCAGCAGCTGGGGTCCTGGGCAGACGAATACGCAGTATTTT. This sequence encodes CASSWGPGQTNTQYF.

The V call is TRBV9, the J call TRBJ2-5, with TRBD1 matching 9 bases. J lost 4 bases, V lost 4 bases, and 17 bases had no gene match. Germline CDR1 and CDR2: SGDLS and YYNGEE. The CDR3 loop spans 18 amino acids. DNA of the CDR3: TGTGCCAGCAGCCCAGGGTCCGGGACAGGGTTTATGGGAGAGACCCAGTACTTC. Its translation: CASSPGSGTGFMGETQYF.

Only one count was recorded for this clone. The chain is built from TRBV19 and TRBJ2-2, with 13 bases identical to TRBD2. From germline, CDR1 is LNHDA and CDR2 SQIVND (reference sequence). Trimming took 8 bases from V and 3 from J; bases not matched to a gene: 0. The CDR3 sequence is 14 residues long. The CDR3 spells CASGLAGDTGELFF. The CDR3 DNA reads TGTGCCAGTGGACTAGCGGGGGACACCGGGGAGCTGTTTTTT. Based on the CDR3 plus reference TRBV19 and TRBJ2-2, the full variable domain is DGGITQSPKYLFRKEGQNVTLSCEQNLNHDAMYWYRQDPGQGLRLIYYSQIVNDFQKGDIAEGYSVSREKKESFPLTVTSAQKNPTAFYLCASGLAGDTGELFFGEGSRLTVL.

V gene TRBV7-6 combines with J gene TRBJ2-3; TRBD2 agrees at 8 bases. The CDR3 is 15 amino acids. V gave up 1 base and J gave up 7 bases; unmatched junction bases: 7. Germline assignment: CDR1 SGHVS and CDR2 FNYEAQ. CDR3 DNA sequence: TGTGCCAGCAGCTTAGGACTAGCGAGGGGATATACGCAGTATTTT. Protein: CASSLGLARGYTQYF.

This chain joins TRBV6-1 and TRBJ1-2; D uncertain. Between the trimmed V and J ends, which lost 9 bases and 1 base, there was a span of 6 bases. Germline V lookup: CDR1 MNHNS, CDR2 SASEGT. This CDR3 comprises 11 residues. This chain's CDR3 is CASIFNYGYTF. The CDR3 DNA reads TGTGCCAGTATTTTTAACTATGGCTACACCTTC.

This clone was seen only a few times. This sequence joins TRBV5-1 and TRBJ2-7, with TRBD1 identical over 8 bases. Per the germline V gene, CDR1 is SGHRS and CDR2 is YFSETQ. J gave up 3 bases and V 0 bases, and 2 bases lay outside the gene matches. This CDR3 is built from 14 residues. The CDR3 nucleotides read TGCGCCAGCAGCTTGGGACAGGGGATCTACGAGCAGTACTTC. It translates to CASSLGQGIYEQYF.

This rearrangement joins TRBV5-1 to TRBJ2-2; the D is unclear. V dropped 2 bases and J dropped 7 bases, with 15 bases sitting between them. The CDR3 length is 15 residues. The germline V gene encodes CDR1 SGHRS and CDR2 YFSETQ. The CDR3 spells CASSFNSYDGGELFF. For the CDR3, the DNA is TGCGCCAGCAGCTTTAATAGTTACGATGGCGGGGAGCTGTTTTTT.

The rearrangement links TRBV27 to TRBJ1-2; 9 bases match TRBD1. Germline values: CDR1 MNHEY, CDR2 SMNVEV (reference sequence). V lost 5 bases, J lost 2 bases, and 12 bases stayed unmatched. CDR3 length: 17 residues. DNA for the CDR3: TGTGCCAGCAGTCCTAGGACAGGGGTTACGGCGAACTATGGCTACACCTTC. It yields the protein CASSPRTGVTANYGYTF.

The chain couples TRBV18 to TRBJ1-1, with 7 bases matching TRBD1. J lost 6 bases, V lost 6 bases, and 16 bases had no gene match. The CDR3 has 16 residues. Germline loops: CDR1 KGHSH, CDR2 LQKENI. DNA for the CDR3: TGTGCCAGCTCCCTCAGGGAGGAGGCAGGGGGGCCTGAAGCTTTCTTT. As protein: CASSLREEAGGPEAFF.

CDR3 in DNA: TGTGCCAGCAGCTTAGGCGGGGGGGCCTCTTCCTACAATGAGCAGTTCTTC. Protein: CASSLGGGASSYNEQFF. The chain has TRBV11-2 and TRBJ2-1, with 9 positions matching TRBD2. J lost 1 base, V lost 1 base, and 5 bases had no gene match. Looked up from germline, CDR1 is SGHAT and CDR2 is FQNNGV. This CDR3 contains 17 residues.

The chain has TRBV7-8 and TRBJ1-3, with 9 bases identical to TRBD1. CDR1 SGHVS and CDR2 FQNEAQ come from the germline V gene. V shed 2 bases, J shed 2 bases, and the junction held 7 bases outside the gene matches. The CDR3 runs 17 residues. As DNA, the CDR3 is TGTGCCAGCAGCTTATCCGTTCACAGGGGGCCTGGAAACACCATATATTTT. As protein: CASSLSVHRGPGNTIYF.

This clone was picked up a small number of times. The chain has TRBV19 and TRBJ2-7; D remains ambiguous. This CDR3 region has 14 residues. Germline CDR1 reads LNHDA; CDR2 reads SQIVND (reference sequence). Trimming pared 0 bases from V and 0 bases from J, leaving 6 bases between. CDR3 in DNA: TGTGCCAGTAGTATAGATCCGGGCTCCTACGAGCAGTACTTC. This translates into CASSIDPGSYEQYF.

CDR3 loop: CATSRDVSNEQFF. The CDR3 bases are TGTGCCACCAGCAGAGATGTGTCCAATGAGCAGTTCTTC. V is TRBV15 and J is TRBJ2-1; D unresolved. Germline CDR1 and CDR2: LNHNV and YYDKDF (reference sequence). The CDR3 is made up of 13 amino acids. The V end lost 0 bases, the J end lost 6 bases, and 6 bases lay between the germline ends.

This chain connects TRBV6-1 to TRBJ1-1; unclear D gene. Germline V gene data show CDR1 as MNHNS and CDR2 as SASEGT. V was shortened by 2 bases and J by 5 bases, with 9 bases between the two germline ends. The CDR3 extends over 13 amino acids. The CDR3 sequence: CASSEFFRTEAFF. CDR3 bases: TGTGCCAGCAGTGAATTTTTTAGGACTGAAGCTTTCTTT.

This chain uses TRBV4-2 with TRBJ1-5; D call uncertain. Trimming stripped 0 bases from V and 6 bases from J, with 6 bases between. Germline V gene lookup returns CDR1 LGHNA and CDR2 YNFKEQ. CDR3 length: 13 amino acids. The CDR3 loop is CASSQDMGQPQHF. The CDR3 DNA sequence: TGTGCCAGCAGCCAAGATATGGGTCAGCCCCAGCATTTT.

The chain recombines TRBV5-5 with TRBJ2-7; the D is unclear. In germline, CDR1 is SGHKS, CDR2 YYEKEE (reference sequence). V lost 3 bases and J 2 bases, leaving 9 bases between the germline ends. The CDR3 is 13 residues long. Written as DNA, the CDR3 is TGTGCCAGCAGCTCGCACGGTACCTACGAGCAGTACTTC. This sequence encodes CASSSHGTYEQYF. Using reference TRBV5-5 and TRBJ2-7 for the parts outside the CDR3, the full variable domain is DAGVTQSPTHLIKTRGQQVTLRCSPISGHKSVSWYQQVLGQGPQFIFQYYEKEERGRGNFPDRFSARQFPNYSSELNVNALLLGDSALYLCASSSHGTYEQYFGPGTRLTVT.

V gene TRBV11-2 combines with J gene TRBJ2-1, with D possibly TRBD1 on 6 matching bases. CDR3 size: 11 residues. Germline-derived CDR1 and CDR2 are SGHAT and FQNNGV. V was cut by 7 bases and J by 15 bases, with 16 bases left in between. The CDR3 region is CASKRGREVFF. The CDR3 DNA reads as TGTGCCAGCAAAAGGGGGAGAGAGGTGTTCTTC.

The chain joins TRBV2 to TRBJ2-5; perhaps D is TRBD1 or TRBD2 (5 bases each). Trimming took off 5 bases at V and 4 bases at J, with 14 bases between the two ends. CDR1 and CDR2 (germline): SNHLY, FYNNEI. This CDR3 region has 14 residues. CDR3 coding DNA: TGTGCCAGCAGTCCGGACTCGGGACGAGAGACCCAGTACTTC. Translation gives CASSPDSGRETQYF.

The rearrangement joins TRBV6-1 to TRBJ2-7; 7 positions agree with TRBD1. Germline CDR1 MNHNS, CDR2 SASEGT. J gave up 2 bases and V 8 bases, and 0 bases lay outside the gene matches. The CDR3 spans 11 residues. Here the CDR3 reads CASGTAYEQYF. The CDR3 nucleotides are TGTGCCAGCGGGACAGCCTACGAGCAGTACTTC.

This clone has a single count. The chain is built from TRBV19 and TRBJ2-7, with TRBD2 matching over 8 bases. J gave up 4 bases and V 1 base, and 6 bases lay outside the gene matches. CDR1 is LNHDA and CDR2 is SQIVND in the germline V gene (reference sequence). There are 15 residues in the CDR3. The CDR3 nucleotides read TGTGCCAGTAGTATAGTCGAAGCGGGAGTGTACGAGCAGTACTTC. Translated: CASSIVEAGVYEQYF. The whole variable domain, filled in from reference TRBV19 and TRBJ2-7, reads DGGITQSPKYLFRKEGQNVTLSCEQNLNHDAMYWYRQDPGQGLRLIYYSQIVNDFQKGDIAEGYSVSREKKESFPLTVTSAQKNPTAFYLCASSIVEAGVYEQYFGPGTRLTVT.

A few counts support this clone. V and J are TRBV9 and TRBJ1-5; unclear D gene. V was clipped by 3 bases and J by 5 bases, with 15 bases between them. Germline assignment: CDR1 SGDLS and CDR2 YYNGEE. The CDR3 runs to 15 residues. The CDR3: CASSATGIGDQPQHF. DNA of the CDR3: TGTGCCAGCAGCGCGACCGGGATTGGAGATCAGCCCCAGCATTTT.

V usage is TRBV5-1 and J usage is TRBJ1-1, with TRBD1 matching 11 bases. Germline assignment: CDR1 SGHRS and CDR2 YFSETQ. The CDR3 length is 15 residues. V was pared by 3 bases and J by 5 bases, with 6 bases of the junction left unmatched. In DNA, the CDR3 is TGCGCCAGCAGCTATCCGGGACAGGGGGTGACTGAAGCTTTCTTT. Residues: CASSYPGQGVTEAFF.